This T cell receptor (beta chain) originates from a study of siplizumab effects on memory and regulatory T cells. Study observations and caveats: Proliferating clones, CD4+ or CD8+, lacked an assignable naive or memory phenotype in roughly 80-95% of cases. Some alloreactive sequences were traceable to unstimulated CD4+ memory cells, and siplizumab significantly reduced them. In unstimulated cells, naive T cells appeared more diverse than memory T cells and seemed major alloresponse contributors.

The CDR3 extends over 14 amino acids. Trimming took 2 bases from V and 2 from J, leaving 8 bases between them. The germline V gene has CDR1 SGHVS and CDR2 FQNEAQ. On this clone itself: Its antigen remains unidentified.

Around 96,000 TCR templates underwent assay in each sample. Measured with immunoSEQ multiplex PCR; TCRdb has only the in-frame clones, and not every one. The sample lists about 100,000 clones, 80% to 95% seen once, with 0.13% to 0.15% in the top ten. This TCR was recovered from a human donor in good health. Sequencing was done on a sample of CD4+ T cells sorted from blood. The chain links TRBV7-8 to TRBJ2-3; D remains ambiguous. The CDR3 here is CASSLLTLTDTQYF. The CDR3 coding sequence is TGTGCCAGCAGCTTACTAACCCTCACAGATACGCAGTATTTT.